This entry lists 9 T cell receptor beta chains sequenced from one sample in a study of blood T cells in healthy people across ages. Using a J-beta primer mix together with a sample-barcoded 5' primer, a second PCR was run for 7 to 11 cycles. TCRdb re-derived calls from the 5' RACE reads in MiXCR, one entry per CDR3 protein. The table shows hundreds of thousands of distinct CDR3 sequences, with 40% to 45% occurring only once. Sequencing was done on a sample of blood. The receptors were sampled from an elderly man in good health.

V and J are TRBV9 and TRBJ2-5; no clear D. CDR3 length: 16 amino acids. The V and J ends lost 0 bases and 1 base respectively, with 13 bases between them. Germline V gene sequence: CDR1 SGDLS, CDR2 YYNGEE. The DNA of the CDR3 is TGTGCCAGCAGCGTAGGCACTATCTACCGCCAAGAGACCCAGTACTTC. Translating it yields CASSVGTIYRQETQYF.

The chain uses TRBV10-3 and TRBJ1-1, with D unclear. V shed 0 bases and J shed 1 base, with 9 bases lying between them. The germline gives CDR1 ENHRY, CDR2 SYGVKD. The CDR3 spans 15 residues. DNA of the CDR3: TGTGCCATCAGTGAGTCGCAGGTCCCGAACACTGAAGCTTTCTTT. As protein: CAISESQVPNTEAFF.

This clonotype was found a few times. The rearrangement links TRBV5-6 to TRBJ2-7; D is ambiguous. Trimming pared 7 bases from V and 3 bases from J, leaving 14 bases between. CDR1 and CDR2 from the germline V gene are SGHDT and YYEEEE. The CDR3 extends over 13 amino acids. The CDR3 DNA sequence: TGTGCCAGCGAAAGAGACCGCAACTACGAGCAGTACTTC. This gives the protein CASERDRNYEQYF.

In nucleotides, the CDR3 is TGCAGTGCTACTGGGGCGACACGGAAACTAGCCAAAAACATTCAGTACTTC. This gives the protein CSATGATRKLAKNIQYF. This chain connects TRBV20-1 to TRBJ2-4, with D perhaps matching TRBD1 (5 bases). The ends were cut back, 4 bases at V and 0 bases at J, with 19 bases in the middle. CDR1 and CDR2 from the germline V gene are DFQATT and SNEGSKA (reference sequence). CDR3 length equals 17 residues.

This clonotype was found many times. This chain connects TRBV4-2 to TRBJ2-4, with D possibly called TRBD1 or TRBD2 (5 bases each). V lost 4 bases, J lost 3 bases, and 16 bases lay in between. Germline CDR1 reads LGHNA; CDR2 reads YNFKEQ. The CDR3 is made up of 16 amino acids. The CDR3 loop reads CASSRQQDSLKNIQYF. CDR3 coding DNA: TGTGCCAGCAGCCGCCAACAGGACTCTCTCAAAAACATTCAGTACTTC.

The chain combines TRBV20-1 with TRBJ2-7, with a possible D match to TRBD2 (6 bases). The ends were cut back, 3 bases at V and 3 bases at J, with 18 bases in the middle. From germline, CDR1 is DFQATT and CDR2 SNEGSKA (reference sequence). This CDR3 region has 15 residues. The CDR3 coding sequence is TGCAGTGCTAGTCATCTTTCCCCTAGCGACTACGAGCAGTACTTC. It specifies CSASHLSPSDYEQYF.

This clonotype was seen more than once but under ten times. CDR3 sequence: CATSDLTGDLDTQYF. The DNA for the CDR3 is TGTGCCACCAGTGATTTGACAGGGGACTTAGATACGCAGTATTTT. This chain joins TRBV24-1 and TRBJ2-3; a possible D gene is TRBD1 (7 bases). Germline-derived CDR1 and CDR2 are KGHDR and SFDVKD. Trimming pared 0 bases from V and 5 bases from J, leaving 11 bases between. The CDR3 covers 15 residues.

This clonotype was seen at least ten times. CDR3 nucleotides: TGTGCCAGCAGCGGGGGTGCACTAGAGACCCAGTACTTC. The encoded protein is CASSGGALETQYF. The V call is TRBV7-2, the J call TRBJ2-5; D may be TRBD1 or TRBD2 (5 bases each). CDR3 length equals 13 residues. Germline V lookup: CDR1 SGHTA, CDR2 FQGNSA. V shed 5 bases and J shed 4 bases, with 11 bases lying between them.

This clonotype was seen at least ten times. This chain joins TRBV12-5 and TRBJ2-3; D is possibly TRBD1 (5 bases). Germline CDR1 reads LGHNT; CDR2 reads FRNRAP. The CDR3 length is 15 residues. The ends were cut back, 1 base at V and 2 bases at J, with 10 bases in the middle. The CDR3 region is CASGLGTSITDTQYF. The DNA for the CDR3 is TGTGCTAGTGGTTTGGGGACATCGATCACAGATACGCAGTATTTT.